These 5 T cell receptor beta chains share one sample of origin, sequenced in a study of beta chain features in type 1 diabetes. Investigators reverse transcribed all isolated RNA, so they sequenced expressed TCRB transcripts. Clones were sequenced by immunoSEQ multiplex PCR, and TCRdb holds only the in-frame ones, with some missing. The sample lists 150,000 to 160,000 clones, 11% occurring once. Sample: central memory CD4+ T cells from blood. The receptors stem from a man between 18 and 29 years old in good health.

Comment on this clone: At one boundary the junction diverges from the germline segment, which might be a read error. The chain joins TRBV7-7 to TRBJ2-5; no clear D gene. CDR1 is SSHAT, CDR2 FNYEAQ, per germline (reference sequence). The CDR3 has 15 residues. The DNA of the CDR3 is TGTGCTAGCAGTAGGATGAGGATTCCACAAGAGACCCAGTACTTC. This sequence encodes CASSRMRIPQETQYF.

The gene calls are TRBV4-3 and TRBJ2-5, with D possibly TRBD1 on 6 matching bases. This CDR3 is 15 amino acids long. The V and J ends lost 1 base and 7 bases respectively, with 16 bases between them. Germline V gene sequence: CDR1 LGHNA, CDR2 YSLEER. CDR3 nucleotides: TGCGCCAGCAGCCAAGGTTGGGACACCGGAGGGACCCAGTACTTC. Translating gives CASSQGWDTGGTQYF.

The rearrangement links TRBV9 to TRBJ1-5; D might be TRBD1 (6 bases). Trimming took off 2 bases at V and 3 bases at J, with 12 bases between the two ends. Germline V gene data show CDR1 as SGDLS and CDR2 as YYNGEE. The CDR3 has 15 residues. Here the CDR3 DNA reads TGTGCCAGCAGCGTTAGGGGGGACTTCAATCAGCCCCAGCATTTT. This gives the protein CASSVRGDFNQPQHF.

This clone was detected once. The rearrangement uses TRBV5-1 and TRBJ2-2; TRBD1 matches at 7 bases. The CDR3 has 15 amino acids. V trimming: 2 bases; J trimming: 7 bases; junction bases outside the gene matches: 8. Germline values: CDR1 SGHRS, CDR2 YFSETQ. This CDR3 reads CASSFTQGVIGELFF. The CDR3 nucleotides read TGCGCCAGCAGCTTTACCCAGGGGGTCATCGGGGAGCTGTTTTTT. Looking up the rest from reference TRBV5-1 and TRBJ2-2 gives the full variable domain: KAGVTQTPRYLIKTRGQQVTLSCSPISGHRSVSWYQQTPGQGLQFLFEYFSETQRNKGNFPGRFSGRQFSNSRSEMNVSTLELGDSALYLCASSFTQGVIGELFFGEGSRLTVL.

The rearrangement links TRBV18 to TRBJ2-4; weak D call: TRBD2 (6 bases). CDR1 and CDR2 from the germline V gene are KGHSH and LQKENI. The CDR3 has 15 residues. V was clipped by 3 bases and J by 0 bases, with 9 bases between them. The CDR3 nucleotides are TGTGCCAGCTCACCCCCCGGGGGAGCCAAAAACATTCAGTACTTC. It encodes CASSPPGGAKNIQYF.